This T cell receptor beta chain originates from a study of tumor and adjacent non-tumor tissue in lung cancer (dated by TCRdb to the late 2010s). At the level of the whole study: By cancer type, the cohort comprised approximately twelve adenocarcinoma patients, a couple of squamous cell carcinoma patients and 1 small cell lung cancer patient. Among the 15 or so patients, ages ranged from about 31 to 85 years, around ten were men and 5 were women, and disease was TNM stage I to III. A total of roughly 130 million productive TCRbeta reads were generated by sequencing, corresponding to an average of approximately 4.3 million reads per sample. The study compared bulk TCRbeta repertoires from lung tumor tissue and matched distant non-tumor lung tissue of some 15 lung cancer patients. TCRbeta CDR3 sequencing was performed on around 30 paired specimens, with one tumor sample and one normal lung sample collected per patient.

This clonotype was detected ten times or more. There is no known antigen for this receptor. No base quality values were provided; no much bigger clone lies one nucleotide off. General study outcomes and caveats: A significantly larger cumulative share of the repertoire was made up by the top 100 clones in normal lung than in tumor tissue. Because peripheral blood was not sequenced, the blood TCRbeta repertoires of the lung cancer patients in the study went unexamined. With only around 16 patients in the cohort, the authors noted that larger samples and more detailed clinical data are needed. Neither the sequencing platform nor unique molecular identifiers are named or mentioned anywhere in the methods. Tumor tissue showed significantly higher TCR diversity (inverse Simpson) than normal lung tissue, at roughly 390 vs 170 (P = 0.0075, Mann-Whitney U test). Significantly higher TCR diversity was found in younger patients, and higher tumor TCR diversity was associated with shorter overall and disease-free survival.

RNA was isolated from bulk, unsorted tissue, and RNA quality was assessed with a NanoDrop ND-1000 and an Agilent 2100. The donors were newly diagnosed lung cancer patients admitted for thoracic surgery in China from August to November 2014 who had not received prior chemotherapy. Anyone who had undergone radiotherapy or chemotherapy before, or who had another cancer at the same time, was left out of the study. Pieces of surgical tissue measuring about 1-2 cm3 were kept in RNAlater solution and stored at -80 degrees C until use. Library construction relied on multiplex PCR. The data were produced on an Illumina HiSeq 2500. TCRbeta libraries were constructed through three rounds of nested PCR with primers (Table S4) according to protocols adapted from ARM-PCR. Before sequencing, PCR products of 200-500 bp were cut from the gel and purified using the QIAquick gel extraction kit. On the authors' methods: Trimmomatic was used to clean the reads, FLASH was used to merge the reads into complete CDR3 sequences, and MiTCR was used to assign the reads to V(D)J germline segments. Clonal diversity was calculated as the inverse Simpson's index using VDJtools. Productive reads were defined as in-frame sequences without a premature stop codon. TCRdb reprocessing: public reads trimmed at Q25 with fastp, clones called with MiXCR, in-frame beta chains kept. Every entry covers one CDR3 protein and lists the most common genes and DNA from its rows. The authors' filters were not applied to this entry. This sample comprises 120,000 to 150,000 distinct CDR3 sequences, approximately 66% of them detected only once. The ten largest clonotypes hold 15% to 20% of the sample.

This clonotype originated in a man in his fifties or sixties with small cell lung cancer. The sequencing input was lung tumor tissue.

The CDR3 loop reads CATSDVGRGQFF. The DNA sequence is TGTGCCACCAGTGACGTTGGACGAGGGCAGTTCTTC. Here the chain combines TRBV24-1 and TRBJ2-1; the D gene assignment is ambiguous. The CDR3 spans 12 residues, from the cysteine through the phenylalanine. The read is trimmed to its CDR3 DNA, 36 bases read in frame from base 1. CDR1 and CDR2 are drawn from the germline V gene: KGHDR, SFDVKD. V was cut back by 4 bases and J by 12 bases, leaving a gap of 12 bases between them.